This T cell receptor (beta chain) was documented in a study of blood T cells in healthy people across ages. The study isolated at least 6.5 million PBMCs from each sample. Then a second PCR, running roughly 7 to 11 cycles, was carried out with a sample-barcoded 5' primer and a J-beta primer mix. Via MiXCR, TCRdb re-called the 5' RACE reads, giving one row per CDR3 protein. The table has approximately 800,000 distinct CDR3 sequences, 35% to 60% seen once. This clonotype was counted many times. Deletions cut 5 bases from V and 0 bases from J, with 8 bases between. Per germline, CDR1 SQVTM and CDR2 ANQGSEA. This CDR3 is 14 amino acids long.

The TCR comes from a man older than 75 in good health. Sequenced sample: blood. The chain links TRBV29-1 to TRBJ2-6, with D uncertain. Written as DNA, the CDR3 is TGCAGCGTTTCGCATGGCTCTGGGGCCAACGTCCTGACTTTC. It specifies CSVSHGSGANVLTF.